The 25 T cell receptor beta chains reported below all come from one sample, sequenced in a study of human T cells and chemical hapten exposure. The time point was: patch test 3, about 24 weeks after DPC sensitization. Stated treatment: therapeutic diphenylcyclopropenone sensitization with weekly scalp DPC. Unfractionated whole blood was the source of the extracted total RNA. TCRdb independently ran MiXCR on the RACE reads; one entry per CDR3 protein. The sample has roughly 38,000 distinct CDR3 sequences, 9% to 9.5% seen once; the top ten hold approximately 24%. The input for sequencing was whole blood, taken in connection with sensitization to the hapten diphenylcyclopropenone (DPC). All receptors derive from a middle-aged man with alopecia areata. Some clones in this sample may be carry-over from other donors' samples.

This clonotype was picked up many times. The chain is built from TRBV24-1 and TRBJ2-1; D is possibly TRBD1 or TRBD2 (5 bases each). V lost 9 bases and J lost 0, with 5 bases in between. This CDR3 is 12 amino acids long. The germline V gene encodes CDR1 KGHDR and CDR2 SFDVKD. The CDR3 spells CATGTSYNEQFF. CDR3 bases: TGTGCCACCGGGACCTCCTACAATGAGCAGTTCTTC.

There are many counts of this clonotype. V is TRBV7-9 and J is TRBJ1-5; 7 positions match TRBD1. V shed 1 base, J shed 5 bases, and the junction held 2 bases outside the gene matches. Germline lookup yields CDR1 SEHNR and CDR2 FQNEAQ (reference sequence). The CDR3 loop spans 14 amino acids. Here the CDR3 reads CASSLGGQYQPQHF. The CDR3 coding sequence is TGTGCCAGCAGCTTAGGGGGACAGTATCAGCCCCAGCATTTT.

This clonotype was counted between two and nine times. V gene TRBV10-3 combines with J gene TRBJ1-6; no reliable D call. This CDR3 comprises 15 residues. Germline CDR1 is ENHRY and CDR2 is SYGVKD. V lost 7 bases and J lost 10, with 20 bases in between. CDR3 DNA: TGTGCCATCAACACACGAGGCGACGGCGCGTCACCCCTCCACTTT. Its protein product is CAINTRGDGASPLHF.

This clonotype appeared many times. The CDR3 region is CSARDLGYYEQYF. CDR3 DNA sequence: TGCAGTGCTAGAGATCTTGGGTATTACGAGCAGTACTTC. The rearrangement uses TRBV20-1 and TRBJ2-7; D gene unclear. The CDR3 has 13 amino acids. V lost 0 bases to trimming and J lost 4 bases, with 10 bases between them. The V gene's germline CDR1 is DFQATT and CDR2 SNEGSKA (reference sequence).

The chain carries TRBV7-2 and TRBJ2-1; D might be TRBD2 (5 bases). Trimming removed 0 bases at V and 4 bases at J, with 10 bases between. CDR1 and CDR2 from the germline V gene are SGHTA and FQGNSA. The CDR3 totals 15 residues. The CDR3: CASSLARGLYNEQFF. CDR3 nucleotides: TGTGCCAGCAGCTTAGCCCGGGGATTATACAATGAGCAGTTCTTC.

This clonotype was recorded a few times. CDR3 in DNA: TGTGCCAGTGGGGCCCAAGAACCCAATGAGCAGTTCTTC. It codes for CASGAQEPNEQFF. This chain uses TRBV28 with TRBJ2-1; D perhaps matches TRBD1 (5 bases). The CDR3 runs to 13 residues. Trimming took 9 bases from V and 6 from J, leaving 15 bases between them. Germline V CDR1 and CDR2: MDHEN, SYDVKM.

This clonotype was picked up many times. This chain joins TRBV20-1 and TRBJ2-7; no clear D. Trimming removed 5 bases at V and 5 bases at J, with 10 bases between. The germline gives CDR1 DFQATT, CDR2 SNEGSKA (reference sequence). The CDR3 has 11 amino acids. CDR3 region: CSAPWLNEQYF. The CDR3 bases are TGCAGTGCTCCCTGGTTGAACGAGCAGTACTTC.

The chain couples TRBV7-9 to TRBJ2-2, with a possible D match to TRBD1 (5 bases). This CDR3 spans 15 amino acids. V lost 5 bases and J 7 bases, leaving 17 bases between the germline ends. CDR1 and CDR2 from the germline V gene are SEHNR and FQNEAQ (reference sequence). Here the CDR3 reads CASSPRTDRGGELFF. CDR3 nucleotide sequence: TGTGCCAGCAGCCCCCGCACGGATAGGGGCGGGGAGCTGTTTTTT. The complete variable domain, with remaining parts taken from reference TRBV7-9 and TRBJ2-2, reads DTGVSQNPRHKITKRGQNVTFRCDPISEHNRLYWYRQTLGQGPEFLTYFQNEAQLEKSRLLSDRFSAERPKGSFSTLEIQRTEQGDSAMYLCASSPRTDRGGELFFGEGSRLTVL.

The CDR3 nucleotides are TGTGCCAGCAGCTTACGGACCTATCTAGCGGGAGAGACCGGGGAGCTGTTTTTT. Amino acids: CASSLRTYLAGETGELFF. The rearrangement joins TRBV7-2 to TRBJ2-2; 10 bases map to TRBD2. The V segment lost 2 bases and the J segment 5 bases; nucleotides outside the gene matches: 11. Looked up from germline, CDR1 is SGHTA and CDR2 is FQGNSA. CDR3 size: 18 residues.

Here the CDR3 reads CASSRRTFYEQYF. The CDR3 bases are TGTGCCAGCAGCAGGAGGACTTTCTACGAGCAGTACTTC. The chain is built from TRBV21-1 and TRBJ2-7; TRBD2, the D gene given by the table, was not confirmed from the DNA. TRBV21-1 is given as a pseudogene. The CDR3 spans 13 residues.

The rearrangement uses TRBV6-2 or TRBV6-3 and TRBJ2-1, with D tentatively TRBD2 (5 bases). This CDR3 contains 13 residues. The V gene's germline CDR1 is MNHEY and CDR2 SVGEGT. V shed 5 bases and J shed 6 bases, with 11 bases lying between them. CDR3 sequence reads: CASSHSGGNEQFF. The DNA for the CDR3 is TGTGCCAGCAGTCATTCAGGAGGCAATGAGCAGTTCTTC.

The genes are TRBV5-5 and TRBJ2-5, with D hard to call. Germline CDR1 and CDR2: SGHKS and YYEKEE (reference sequence). This CDR3 spans 14 amino acids. Trimming shortened V by 3 bases and J by 5 bases, and 14 bases separated the two germline ends. The CDR3 reads CASSSTPDSETQYF. The CDR3 DNA reads as TGTGCCAGCAGCTCAACACCCGATTCGGAGACCCAGTACTTC.

This clonotype was recorded at least ten times. The CDR3 DNA reads as TGTGCCAGCACCTTCTCCGTGACTAGCGGCGGCGAGCAGTACTTC. Amino acids: CASTFSVTSGGEQYF. The chain joins TRBV12-3 or TRBV12-4 to TRBJ2-7; 9 bases are shared with TRBD2. The CDR3 contains 15 residues. After removal of 7 bases from V and 6 bases from J, the junction contained 13 bases not matched to a gene.

In this sample, this clonotype turned up many times. The rearrangement uses TRBV9 and TRBJ2-5, with D tentatively TRBD1 (6 bases). The germline V and J ends were trimmed by 1 base and 5 bases, with 12 bases remaining between them. Per germline, CDR1 SGDLS and CDR2 YYNGEE. The CDR3 runs to 14 residues. The CDR3 protein is CASSVTQGQETQYF. The CDR3 bases are TGTGCCAGCAGCGTAACTCAGGGGCAGGAGACCCAGTACTTC.

This clonotype was picked up many times. The rearrangement uses TRBV7-8 and TRBJ1-1, with D unresolved. This CDR3 is 13 amino acids long. In germline, CDR1 is SGHVS, CDR2 FQNEAQ. V was trimmed by 2 bases and J by 1 base, leaving 5 bases between them. This CDR3 is CASSLSSNTEAFF. The CDR3 DNA reads as TGTGCCAGCAGCTTAAGCTCGAACACTGAAGCTTTCTTT. The variable domain in full, completed from reference TRBV7-8 and TRBJ1-1, reads GAGVSQSPRYKVAKRGQDVALRCDPISGHVSLFWYQQALGQGPEFLTYFQNEAQLDKSGLPSDRFFAERPEGSVSTLKIQRTQQEDSAVYLCASSLSSNTEAFFGQGTRLTVV.

The chain has TRBV29-1 and TRBJ2-5, with 7 bases fitting TRBD2. J gave up 4 bases and V 6 bases, and 2 bases lay outside the gene matches. CDR3 length: 11 residues. CDR1 SQVTM and CDR2 ANQGSEA come from the germline V gene. The CDR3 sequence is CSVREGETQYF. CDR3 DNA: TGCAGCGTGAGGGAGGGAGAGACCCAGTACTTC.

This clonotype has at least ten counts. This chain joins TRBV10-1 and TRBJ2-1; D is unclear. The V end lost 2 bases, the J end lost 2 bases, and 13 bases lay between the germline ends. From germline, CDR1 is WNHNN and CDR2 SYGVQD (reference sequence). This CDR3 region has 16 residues. DNA of the CDR3: TGCGCCAGCAGTGAGCGGCTAGGAAGGGCCTACAATGAGCAGTTCTTC. Translating it yields CASSERLGRAYNEQFF.

In this sample, this clonotype turned up many times. The chain links TRBV3-1 to TRBJ2-1; no clear D. V was clipped by 0 bases and J by 16 bases, with 13 bases between them. Per the germline V gene, CDR1 is LGHDT and CDR2 is YNNKEL (reference sequence). There are 12 residues in the CDR3. CDR3 in DNA: TGTGCCAGCAGCCAAGATCGGTATAGGTTTTTCTTC. Translated: CASSQDRYRFFF.

In this sample, this clonotype turned up many times. The chain joins TRBV6-5 to TRBJ2-7, with TRBD1 matching over 8 bases. Unmatched junction bases numbered 3, after V lost 5 bases and J lost 0 bases. The CDR3 consists of 14 residues. Germline V gene data show CDR1 as MNHEY and CDR2 as SVGAGI. CDR3 sequence (DNA): TGTGCCAGCAGTCAGGACAGGGTCTCCTACGAGCAGTACTTC. The encoded protein is CASSQDRVSYEQYF.

This chain uses TRBV28 with TRBJ2-7, with D hard to call. Trimming removed 8 bases from V and 1 base from J, with 15 bases in between. The CDR3 is 14 residues long. Germline CDR1 is MDHEN and CDR2 is SYDVKM. The chain's CDR3 is CASCLLGHSYEQYF. In DNA, the CDR3 is TGTGCCAGCTGCTTACTGGGCCATTCCTACGAGCAGTACTTC.

This clonotype was counted a few times. J is TRBJ1-2 and V is TRBV12-3 or TRBV12-4; 8 positions agree with TRBD1. The CDR3 is 15 residues long. V dropped 4 bases and J dropped 6; count of bases not matched to a gene: 10. This CDR3 reads CASSSGAGGADGYTF. The DNA of the CDR3 is TGTGCCAGCAGTTCCGGGGCAGGGGGCGCGGATGGCTACACCTTC.

This clonotype was counted ten times or more. The rearrangement joins TRBV28 to TRBJ1-5; no reliable D call. V lost 6 bases to trimming and J lost 0 bases, with 12 bases between them. The CDR3 is made up of 15 amino acids. Germline CDR1 is MDHEN and CDR2 is SYDVKM. The CDR3 loop reads CASRPGIYSNQPQHF. CDR3 nucleotide sequence: TGTGCCAGCAGACCAGGCATTTATAGCAATCAGCCCCAGCATTTT.

This clonotype has a single count. The chain carries TRBV7-2 and TRBJ1-2, with 7 bases that match TRBD1. The junction had 12 bases not matched to a gene; V was cut back by 5 bases and J by 3 bases. This CDR3 spans 16 amino acids. CDR1 is SGHTA and CDR2 is FQGNSA in the germline V gene. In DNA form, the CDR3 reads TGTGCCAGCAGCCGTACCTTCGGACAGGTCCACTATGGCTACACCTTC. This sequence encodes CASSRTFGQVHYGYTF.

This clonotype came up a few times. The chain has TRBV13 and TRBJ2-7; 9 nucleotides line up with TRBD1. CDR3 length equals 13 residues. Germline assignment: CDR1 PRHDT and CDR2 FYEKMQ (reference sequence). Trimming removed 5 bases from V and 1 base from J; junction bases left unmatched: 0. CDR3 coding DNA: TGTGCCAGCAGCGGACAGGGGTCCTACGAGCAGTACTTC. It is translated as CASSGQGSYEQYF.

This clonotype was observed many times. V and J are TRBV7-6 and TRBJ2-1; possibly TRBD1 or TRBD2 for D (5 bases each). Germline-derived CDR1 and CDR2 are SGHVS and FNYEAQ. The V end lost 3 bases, the J end lost 9 bases, and 15 bases lay between the germline ends. CDR3 length: 14 residues. CDR3 amino acids: CASSLGVVSSEQFF. CDR3 bases: TGTGCCAGCAGCTTGGGGGTGGTCAGCAGTGAGCAGTTCTTC.